This TCR beta chain was recorded in a study of long-term antiretroviral therapy in people with HIV. Regarding the study as a whole: Regardless of time point, clones expanded before ART dominated the repertoire. The blood, collected between about 2004 and 2018, was possibly taken under older ART regimens.

Per germline, CDR1 SGHDT and CDR2 YYEEEE. This CDR3 region has 18 residues. The V gene end was trimmed by 2 bases and the J gene end by 5 bases; junction bases not matched to a gene: 13. Running of the v3.0 immunoSEQ assay took place at survey level. Sequencing used immunoSEQ multiplex PCR; TCRdb keeps in-frame clones, though not all of them. The sample carries fewer than 30,000 clones, approximately 80% recorded once. Regarding this clone: Its specificity is unknown.

A minimum of one pre-ART and two post-ART PBMC samples existed for each donor. DNA was extracted from roughly 1-10 million thawed cryopreserved PBMC. The TCR comes from a woman aged 25 to 39 with HIV. The chain recombines TRBV5-6 with TRBJ1-2; 12 bases match TRBD1. The specimen was unsorted PBMCs, collected 1.1 years before starting antiretroviral therapy. The CDR3 DNA follows: TGTGCCAGCAGCTTAAGGGACAGGGGGCGGTCTTCCAGGTATGGCTACACCTTC. Protein: CASSLRDRGRSSRYGYTF.